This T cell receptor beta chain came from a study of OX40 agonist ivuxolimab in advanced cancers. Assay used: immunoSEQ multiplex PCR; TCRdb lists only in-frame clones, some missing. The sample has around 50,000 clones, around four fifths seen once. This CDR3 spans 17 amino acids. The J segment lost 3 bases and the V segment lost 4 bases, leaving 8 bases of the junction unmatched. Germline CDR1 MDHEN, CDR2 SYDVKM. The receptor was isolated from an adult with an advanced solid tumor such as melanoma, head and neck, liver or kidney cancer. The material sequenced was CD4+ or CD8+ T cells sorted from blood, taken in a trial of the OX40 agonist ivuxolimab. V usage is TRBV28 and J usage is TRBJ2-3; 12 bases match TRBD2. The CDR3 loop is CASSSRLAGAYTDTQYF. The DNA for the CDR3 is TGTGCCAGCAGTTCCCGACTAGCGGGAGCTTATACAGATACGCAGTATTTT.